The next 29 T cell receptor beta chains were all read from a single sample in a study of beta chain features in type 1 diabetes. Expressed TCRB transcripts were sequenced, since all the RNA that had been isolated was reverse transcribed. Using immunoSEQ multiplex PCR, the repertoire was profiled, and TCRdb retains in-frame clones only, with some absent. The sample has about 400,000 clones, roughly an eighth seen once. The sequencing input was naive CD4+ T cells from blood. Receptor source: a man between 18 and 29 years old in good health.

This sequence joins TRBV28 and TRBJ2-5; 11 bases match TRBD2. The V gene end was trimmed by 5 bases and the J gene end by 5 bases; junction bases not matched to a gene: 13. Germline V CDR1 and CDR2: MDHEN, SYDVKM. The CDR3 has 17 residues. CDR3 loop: CASSPRQLAGVRETQYF. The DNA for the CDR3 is TGTGCCAGCAGTCCCCGGCAACTAGCGGGAGTCAGGGAGACCCAGTACTTC.

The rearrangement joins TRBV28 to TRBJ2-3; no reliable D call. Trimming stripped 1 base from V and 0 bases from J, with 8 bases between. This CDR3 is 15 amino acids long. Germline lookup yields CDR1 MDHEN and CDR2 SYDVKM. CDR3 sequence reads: CASSLFQSSTDTQYF. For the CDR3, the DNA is TGTGCCAGCAGTTTATTCCAGTCTAGCACAGATACGCAGTATTTT.

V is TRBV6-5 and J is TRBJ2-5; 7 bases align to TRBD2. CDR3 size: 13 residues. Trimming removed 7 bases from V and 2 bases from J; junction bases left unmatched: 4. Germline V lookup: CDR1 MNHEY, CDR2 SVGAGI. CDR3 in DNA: TGTGCCAGCAACCGGGGGGATCAAGAGACCCAGTACTTC. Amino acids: CASNRGDQETQYF.

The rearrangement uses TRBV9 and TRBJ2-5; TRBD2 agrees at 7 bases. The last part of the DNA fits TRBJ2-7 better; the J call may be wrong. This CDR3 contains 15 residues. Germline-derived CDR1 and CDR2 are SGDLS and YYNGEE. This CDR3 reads CASSVAAGVGDEQYF. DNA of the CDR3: TGTGCCAGCAGCGTGGCTGCGGGAGTAGGGGACGAGCAGTACTTC.

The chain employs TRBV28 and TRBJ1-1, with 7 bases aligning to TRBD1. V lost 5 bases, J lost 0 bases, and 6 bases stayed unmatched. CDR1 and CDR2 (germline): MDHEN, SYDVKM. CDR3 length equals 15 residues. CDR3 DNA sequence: TGTGCCAGCAGTCGACAGGGTGAGGTGAACACTGAAGCTTTCTTT. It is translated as CASSRQGEVNTEAFF.

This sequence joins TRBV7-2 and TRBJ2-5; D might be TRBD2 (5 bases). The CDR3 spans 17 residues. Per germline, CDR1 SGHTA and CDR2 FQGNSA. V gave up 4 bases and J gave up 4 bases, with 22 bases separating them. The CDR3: CASSYPRASLGRETQYF. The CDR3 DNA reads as TGTGCCAGCAGCTACCCTAGGGCTAGCTTGGGGAGAGAGACCCAGTACTTC.

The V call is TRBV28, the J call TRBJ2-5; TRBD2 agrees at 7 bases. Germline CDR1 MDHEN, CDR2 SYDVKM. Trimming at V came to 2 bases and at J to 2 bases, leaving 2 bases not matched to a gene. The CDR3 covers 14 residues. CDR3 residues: CASSLLAVQETQYF. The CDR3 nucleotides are TGTGCCAGCAGTTTACTAGCGGTTCAAGAGACCCAGTACTTC.

CDR3 residues: CASSLGGSLAGDEQFF. The CDR3 coding sequence is TGTGCCAGCAGTTTAGGGGGGAGTCTAGCGGGAGATGAGCAGTTCTTC. The rearrangement joins TRBV28 to TRBJ2-1; 10 bases match TRBD2. The CDR3 runs 16 residues. V shed 2 bases and J 8 bases; nucleotides not matched to a gene: 9. Germline CDR1 is MDHEN and CDR2 is SYDVKM.

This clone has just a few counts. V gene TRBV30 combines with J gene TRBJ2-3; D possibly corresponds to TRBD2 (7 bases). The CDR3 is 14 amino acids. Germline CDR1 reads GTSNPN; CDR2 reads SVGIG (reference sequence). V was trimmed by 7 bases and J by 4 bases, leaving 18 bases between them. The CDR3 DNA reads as TGTGCCTCCGACCCGGACGGGGGGCCAGATACGCAGTATTTT. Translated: CASDPDGGPDTQYF.

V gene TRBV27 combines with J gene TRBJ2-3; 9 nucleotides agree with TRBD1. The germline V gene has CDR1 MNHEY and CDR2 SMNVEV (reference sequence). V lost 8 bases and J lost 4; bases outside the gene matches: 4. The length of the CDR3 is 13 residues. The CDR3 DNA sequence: TGTGCCAGCCGACAGGGGGGACCAGATACGCAGTATTTT. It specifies CASRQGGPDTQYF.

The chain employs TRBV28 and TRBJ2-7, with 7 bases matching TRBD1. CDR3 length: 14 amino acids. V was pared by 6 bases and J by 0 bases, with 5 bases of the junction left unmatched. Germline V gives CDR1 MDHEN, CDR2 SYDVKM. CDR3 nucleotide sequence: TGTGCCAGCAGATCTCGACAGGGCTCCTACGAGCAGTACTTC. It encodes CASRSRQGSYEQYF.

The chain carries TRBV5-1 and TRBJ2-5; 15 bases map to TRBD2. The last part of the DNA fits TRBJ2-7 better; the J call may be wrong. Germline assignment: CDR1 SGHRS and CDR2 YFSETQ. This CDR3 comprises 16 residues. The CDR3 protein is CASSPGTSGRLYEQYF. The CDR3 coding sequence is TGCGCCAGCAGCCCCGGGACTAGCGGGAGGCTCTACGAGCAGTACTTC.

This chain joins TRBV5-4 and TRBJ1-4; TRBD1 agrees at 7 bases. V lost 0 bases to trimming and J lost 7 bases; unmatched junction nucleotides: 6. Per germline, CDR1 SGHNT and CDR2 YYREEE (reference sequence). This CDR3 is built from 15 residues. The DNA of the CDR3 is TGTGCCAGCAGCTTGGATCCAGGGGGAGGTGAAAAACTGTTTTTT. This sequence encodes CASSLDPGGGEKLFF.

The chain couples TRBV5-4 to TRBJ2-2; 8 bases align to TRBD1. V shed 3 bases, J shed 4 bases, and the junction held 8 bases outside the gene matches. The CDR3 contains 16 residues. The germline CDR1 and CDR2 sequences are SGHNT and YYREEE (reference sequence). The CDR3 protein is CASSSLLTGGTGELFF. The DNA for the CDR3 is TGTGCCAGCAGCTCCCTCCTAACAGGGGGCACCGGGGAGCTGTTTTTT.

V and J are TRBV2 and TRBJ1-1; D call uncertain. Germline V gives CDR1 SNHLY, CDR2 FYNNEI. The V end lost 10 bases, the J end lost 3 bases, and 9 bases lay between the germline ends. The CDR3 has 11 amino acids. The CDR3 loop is CATKRDTEAFF. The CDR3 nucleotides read TGTGCCACAAAGCGGGACACTGAAGCTTTCTTT.

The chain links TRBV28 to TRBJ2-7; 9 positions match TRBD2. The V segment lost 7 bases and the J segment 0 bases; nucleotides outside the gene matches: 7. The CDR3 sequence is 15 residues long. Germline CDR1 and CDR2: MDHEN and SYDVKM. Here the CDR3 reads CASISGGGSSYEQYF. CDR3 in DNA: TGTGCCAGCATTAGCGGGGGAGGGAGCTCCTACGAGCAGTACTTC. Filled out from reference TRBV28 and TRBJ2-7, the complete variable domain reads DVKVTQSSRYLVKRTGEKVFLECVQDMDHENMFWYRQDPGLGLRLIYFSYDVKMKEKGDIPEGYSVSREKKERFSLILESASTNQTSMYLCASISGGGSSYEQYFGPGTRLTVT.

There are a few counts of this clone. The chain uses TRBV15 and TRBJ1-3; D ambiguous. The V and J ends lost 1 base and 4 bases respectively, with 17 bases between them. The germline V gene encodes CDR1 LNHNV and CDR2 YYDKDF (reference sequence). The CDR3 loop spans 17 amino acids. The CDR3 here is CATSRVREITAGNTIYF. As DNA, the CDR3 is TGTGCCACCAGCAGAGTGCGGGAAATAACGGCAGGAAACACCATATATTTT.

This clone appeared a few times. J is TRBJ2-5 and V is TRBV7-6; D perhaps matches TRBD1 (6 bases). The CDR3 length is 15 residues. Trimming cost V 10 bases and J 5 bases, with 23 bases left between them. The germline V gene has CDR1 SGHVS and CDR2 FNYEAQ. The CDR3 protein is CATKAVTGFSETQYF. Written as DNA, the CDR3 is TGTGCCACCAAAGCCGTAACAGGGTTTTCGGAGACCCAGTACTTC.

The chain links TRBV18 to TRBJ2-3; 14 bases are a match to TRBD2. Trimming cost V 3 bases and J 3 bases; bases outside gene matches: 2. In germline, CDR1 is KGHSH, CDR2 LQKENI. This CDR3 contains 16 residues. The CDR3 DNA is TGTGCCAGCTCACCTCGGACTAGCGGGAGGACAGATACGCAGTATTTT. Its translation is CASSPRTSGRTDTQYF.

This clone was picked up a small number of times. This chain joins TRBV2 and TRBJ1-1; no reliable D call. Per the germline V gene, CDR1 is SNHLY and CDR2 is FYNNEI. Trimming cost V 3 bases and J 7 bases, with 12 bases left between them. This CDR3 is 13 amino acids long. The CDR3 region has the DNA TGTGCCAGCAGTGATGGGCAGGCCCTTGAAGCTTTCTTT. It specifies CASSDGQALEAFF.

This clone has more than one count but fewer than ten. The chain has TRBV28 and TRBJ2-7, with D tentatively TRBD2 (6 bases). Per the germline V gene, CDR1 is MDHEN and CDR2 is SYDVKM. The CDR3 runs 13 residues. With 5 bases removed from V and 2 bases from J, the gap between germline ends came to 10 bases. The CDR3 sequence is CASSRGSTYEQYF. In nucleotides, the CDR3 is TGTGCCAGCAGTCGGGGGTCTACCTACGAGCAGTACTTC.

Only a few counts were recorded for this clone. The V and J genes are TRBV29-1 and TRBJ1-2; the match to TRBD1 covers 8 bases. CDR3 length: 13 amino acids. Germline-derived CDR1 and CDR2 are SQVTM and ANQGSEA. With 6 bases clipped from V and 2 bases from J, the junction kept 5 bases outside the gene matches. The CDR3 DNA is TGCAGCGTACTGGACAGGGTCAACTATGGCTACACCTTC. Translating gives CSVLDRVNYGYTF.

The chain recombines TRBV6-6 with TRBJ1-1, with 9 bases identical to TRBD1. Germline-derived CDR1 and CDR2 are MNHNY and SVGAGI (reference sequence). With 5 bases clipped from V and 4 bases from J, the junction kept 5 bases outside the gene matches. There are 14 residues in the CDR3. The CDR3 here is CASSPWDRATEAFF. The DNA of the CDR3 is TGTGCCAGCAGTCCCTGGGACAGGGCCACTGAAGCTTTCTTT.

CDR3 nucleotides: TGCGCCAGCAGCTCTAGCGGAACCACAGATACGCAGTATTTT. Amino acid sequence: CASSSSGTTDTQYF. The chain recombines TRBV5-1 with TRBJ2-3, with 7 bases fitting TRBD2. Germline CDR1 and CDR2: SGHRS and YFSETQ. The trim removed 3 bases at V and 2 bases at J, leaving 3 bases unmatched. This CDR3 has 14 amino acids. Full variable domain (remainder filled in from reference TRBV5-1 and TRBJ2-3): KAGVTQTPRYLIKTRGQQVTLSCSPISGHRSVSWYQQTPGQGLQFLFEYFSETQRNKGNFPGRFSGRQFSNSRSEMNVSTLELGDSALYLCASSSSGTTDTQYFGPGTRLTVL.

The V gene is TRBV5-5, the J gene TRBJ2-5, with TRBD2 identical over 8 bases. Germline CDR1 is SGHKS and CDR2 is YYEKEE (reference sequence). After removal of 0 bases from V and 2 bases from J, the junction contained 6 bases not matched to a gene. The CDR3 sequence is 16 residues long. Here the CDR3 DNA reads TGTGCCAGCAGCTTGGTGCTGGCGGGGGGACAAGAGACCCAGTACTTC. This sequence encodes CASSLVLAGGQETQYF.

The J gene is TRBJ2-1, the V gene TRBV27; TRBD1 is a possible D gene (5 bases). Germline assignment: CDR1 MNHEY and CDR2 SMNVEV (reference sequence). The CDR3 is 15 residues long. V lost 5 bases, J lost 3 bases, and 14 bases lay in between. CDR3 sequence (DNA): TGTGCCAGCAGTCTTCAGGGTAACAGCTACAATGAGCAGTTCTTC. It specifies CASSLQGNSYNEQFF.

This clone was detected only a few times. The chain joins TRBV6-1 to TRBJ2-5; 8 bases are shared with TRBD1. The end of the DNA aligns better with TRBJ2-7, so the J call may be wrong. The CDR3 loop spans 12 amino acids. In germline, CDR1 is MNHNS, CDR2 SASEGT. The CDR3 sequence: CASRDRSYEQYF. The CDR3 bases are TGTGCCAGCCGGGACAGGTCCTACGAGCAGTACTTC.

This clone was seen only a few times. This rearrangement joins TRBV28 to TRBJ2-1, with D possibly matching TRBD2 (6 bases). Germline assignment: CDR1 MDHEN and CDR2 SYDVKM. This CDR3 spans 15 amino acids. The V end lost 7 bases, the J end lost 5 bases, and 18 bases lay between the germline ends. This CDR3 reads CASTTFAGGHNEQFF. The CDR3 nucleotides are TGTGCCAGCACTACCTTCGCCGGAGGGCACAATGAGCAGTTCTTC.

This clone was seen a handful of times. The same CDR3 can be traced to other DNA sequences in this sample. The CDR3 nucleotides are TGTGCCAGCAGCGTAGCGGGACAGGGGGCTTACGAGCAGTACTTC. This translates into CASSVAGQGAYEQYF. The V and J genes are TRBV9 and TRBJ2-7; 12 nucleotides match TRBD1. Trimming removed 0 bases from V and 4 bases from J; junction bases left unmatched: 2. This CDR3 has 15 amino acids. Germline V lookup: CDR1 SGDLS, CDR2 YYNGEE.